What follows are 9 T cell receptor beta chains derived from one specimen sequenced in a study of patients and donors after allogeneic stem cell transplantation. One entry per CDR3 protein results from TCRdb running MiXCR on the RT-PCR reads. In the table there are roughly 250,000 distinct CDR3 sequences, over 12% of which are singletons. Sequencing was carried out using blood, either unsorted or a sorted T cell fraction (not recorded which). Every receptor here comes from a human donor who was either an allogeneic HSCT recipient or a stem cell or donor lymphocyte infusion donor (not recorded which). It is not recorded whose cells these are; they may come from a transplant donor.

This clonotype occurred many times. V is TRBV5-1 and J is TRBJ2-5, with TRBD2 matching over 12 bases. The germline gives CDR1 SGHRS, CDR2 YFSETQ. The ends lost 0 bases at V and 1 base at J; junction bases unmatched: 1. This CDR3 has 16 amino acids. DNA of the CDR3: TGCGCCAGCAGCTTGGCTAGCGGGAGGGTCCAAGAGACCCAGTACTTC. Translation gives CASSLASGRVQETQYF.

This clonotype was counted a few times. The chain links TRBV18 to TRBJ1-4; 7 bases agree with TRBD1. J lost 5 bases, V lost 5 bases, and 8 bases had no gene match. Germline V gene sequence: CDR1 KGHSH, CDR2 LQKENI. CDR3 size: 15 residues. The CDR3 DNA reads TGTGCCAGCTCATTCCGGACAGGCGAAAATGAAAAACTGTTTTTT. Translated: CASSFRTGENEKLFF.

The V gene is TRBV10-3, the J gene TRBJ2-7, with D possibly called TRBD1 or TRBD2 (5 bases each). The CDR3 totals 13 residues. The V end was cut by 11 bases, the J end by 0 bases, with 14 bases between. CDR1 is ENHRY, CDR2 SYGVKD, per germline. The CDR3 protein is CAASRDVSYEQYF. The DNA of the CDR3 is TGTGCCGCATCCCGGGACGTCTCCTACGAGCAGTACTTC.

J is TRBJ2-3 and V is TRBV24-1; D remains ambiguous. Per germline, CDR1 KGHDR and CDR2 SFDVKD. The V end was cut by 4 bases, the J end by 1 base, with 17 bases between. This CDR3 region has 17 residues. This CDR3 reads CATSDPAKGDRTDTQYF. In DNA, the CDR3 is TGTGCCACCAGTGACCCTGCGAAGGGCGACCGCACAGATACGCAGTATTTT.

This sequence joins TRBV11-1 and TRBJ1-2, with 8 nucleotides matching TRBD1. Germline trimming cut 5 bases from V and 3 bases from J; bases unmatched to any gene: 8. The CDR3 consists of 15 residues. Germline CDR1 SGHAT, CDR2 FQDESV (reference sequence). The chain's CDR3 is CASSRETGDDYGYTF. The CDR3 DNA sequence: TGTGCCAGCAGCAGAGAGACAGGGGACGACTATGGCTACACCTTC.

This clonotype has ten or more counts. The chain recombines TRBV18 with TRBJ2-7; D remains ambiguous. Trimming pared 1 base from V and 3 bases from J, leaving 7 bases between. The CDR3 is 13 amino acids. Looked up from germline, CDR1 is KGHSH and CDR2 is LQKENI. CDR3 in amino acids: CASSPRRGYEQYF. The CDR3 nucleotides are TGTGCCAGCTCACCACGAAGAGGCTACGAGCAGTACTTC. The full variable domain, completed using reference TRBV18 and TRBJ2-7, is NAGVMQNPRHLVRRRGQEARLRCSPMKGHSHVYWYRQLPEEGLKFMVYLQKENIIDESGMPKERFSAEFPKEGPSILRIQQVVRGDSAAYFCASSPRRGYEQYFGPGTRLTVT.

The V call is TRBV5-5, the J call TRBJ2-7; tentative D call: TRBD2 (6 bases). V lost 0 bases and J lost 0, with 16 bases in between. Germline CDR1 SGHKS, CDR2 YYEKEE (reference sequence). The CDR3 is 17 amino acids. CDR3 nucleotides: TGTGCCAGCAGCTTGGGGGGAGGTGGGGCAAGCTCCTACGAGCAGTACTTC. Translation: CASSLGGGGASSYEQYF.

The CDR3, as DNA: TGTGCCAGTAGACCCGGGACTAGCGGAGGCAATGAGCAGTTCTTC. This encodes CASRPGTSGGNEQFF. The rearrangement uses TRBV19 and TRBJ2-1, with 11 bases lining up with TRBD2. The CDR3 covers 15 residues. The germline V gene encodes CDR1 LNHDA and CDR2 SQIVND (reference sequence). The V segment lost 6 bases and the J segment 6 bases; nucleotides outside the gene matches: 7.

The chain couples TRBV5-6 to TRBJ2-1; TRBD2 matches at 9 bases. CDR1 SGHDT and CDR2 YYEEEE come from the germline V gene. Unmatched junction bases numbered 3, after V lost 0 bases and J lost 5 bases. The CDR3 is 15 amino acids. The CDR3 region has the DNA TGTGCCAGCAGCTTGGCGGGACTAGCCCACAATGAGCAGTTCTTC. Translation: CASSLAGLAHNEQFF.